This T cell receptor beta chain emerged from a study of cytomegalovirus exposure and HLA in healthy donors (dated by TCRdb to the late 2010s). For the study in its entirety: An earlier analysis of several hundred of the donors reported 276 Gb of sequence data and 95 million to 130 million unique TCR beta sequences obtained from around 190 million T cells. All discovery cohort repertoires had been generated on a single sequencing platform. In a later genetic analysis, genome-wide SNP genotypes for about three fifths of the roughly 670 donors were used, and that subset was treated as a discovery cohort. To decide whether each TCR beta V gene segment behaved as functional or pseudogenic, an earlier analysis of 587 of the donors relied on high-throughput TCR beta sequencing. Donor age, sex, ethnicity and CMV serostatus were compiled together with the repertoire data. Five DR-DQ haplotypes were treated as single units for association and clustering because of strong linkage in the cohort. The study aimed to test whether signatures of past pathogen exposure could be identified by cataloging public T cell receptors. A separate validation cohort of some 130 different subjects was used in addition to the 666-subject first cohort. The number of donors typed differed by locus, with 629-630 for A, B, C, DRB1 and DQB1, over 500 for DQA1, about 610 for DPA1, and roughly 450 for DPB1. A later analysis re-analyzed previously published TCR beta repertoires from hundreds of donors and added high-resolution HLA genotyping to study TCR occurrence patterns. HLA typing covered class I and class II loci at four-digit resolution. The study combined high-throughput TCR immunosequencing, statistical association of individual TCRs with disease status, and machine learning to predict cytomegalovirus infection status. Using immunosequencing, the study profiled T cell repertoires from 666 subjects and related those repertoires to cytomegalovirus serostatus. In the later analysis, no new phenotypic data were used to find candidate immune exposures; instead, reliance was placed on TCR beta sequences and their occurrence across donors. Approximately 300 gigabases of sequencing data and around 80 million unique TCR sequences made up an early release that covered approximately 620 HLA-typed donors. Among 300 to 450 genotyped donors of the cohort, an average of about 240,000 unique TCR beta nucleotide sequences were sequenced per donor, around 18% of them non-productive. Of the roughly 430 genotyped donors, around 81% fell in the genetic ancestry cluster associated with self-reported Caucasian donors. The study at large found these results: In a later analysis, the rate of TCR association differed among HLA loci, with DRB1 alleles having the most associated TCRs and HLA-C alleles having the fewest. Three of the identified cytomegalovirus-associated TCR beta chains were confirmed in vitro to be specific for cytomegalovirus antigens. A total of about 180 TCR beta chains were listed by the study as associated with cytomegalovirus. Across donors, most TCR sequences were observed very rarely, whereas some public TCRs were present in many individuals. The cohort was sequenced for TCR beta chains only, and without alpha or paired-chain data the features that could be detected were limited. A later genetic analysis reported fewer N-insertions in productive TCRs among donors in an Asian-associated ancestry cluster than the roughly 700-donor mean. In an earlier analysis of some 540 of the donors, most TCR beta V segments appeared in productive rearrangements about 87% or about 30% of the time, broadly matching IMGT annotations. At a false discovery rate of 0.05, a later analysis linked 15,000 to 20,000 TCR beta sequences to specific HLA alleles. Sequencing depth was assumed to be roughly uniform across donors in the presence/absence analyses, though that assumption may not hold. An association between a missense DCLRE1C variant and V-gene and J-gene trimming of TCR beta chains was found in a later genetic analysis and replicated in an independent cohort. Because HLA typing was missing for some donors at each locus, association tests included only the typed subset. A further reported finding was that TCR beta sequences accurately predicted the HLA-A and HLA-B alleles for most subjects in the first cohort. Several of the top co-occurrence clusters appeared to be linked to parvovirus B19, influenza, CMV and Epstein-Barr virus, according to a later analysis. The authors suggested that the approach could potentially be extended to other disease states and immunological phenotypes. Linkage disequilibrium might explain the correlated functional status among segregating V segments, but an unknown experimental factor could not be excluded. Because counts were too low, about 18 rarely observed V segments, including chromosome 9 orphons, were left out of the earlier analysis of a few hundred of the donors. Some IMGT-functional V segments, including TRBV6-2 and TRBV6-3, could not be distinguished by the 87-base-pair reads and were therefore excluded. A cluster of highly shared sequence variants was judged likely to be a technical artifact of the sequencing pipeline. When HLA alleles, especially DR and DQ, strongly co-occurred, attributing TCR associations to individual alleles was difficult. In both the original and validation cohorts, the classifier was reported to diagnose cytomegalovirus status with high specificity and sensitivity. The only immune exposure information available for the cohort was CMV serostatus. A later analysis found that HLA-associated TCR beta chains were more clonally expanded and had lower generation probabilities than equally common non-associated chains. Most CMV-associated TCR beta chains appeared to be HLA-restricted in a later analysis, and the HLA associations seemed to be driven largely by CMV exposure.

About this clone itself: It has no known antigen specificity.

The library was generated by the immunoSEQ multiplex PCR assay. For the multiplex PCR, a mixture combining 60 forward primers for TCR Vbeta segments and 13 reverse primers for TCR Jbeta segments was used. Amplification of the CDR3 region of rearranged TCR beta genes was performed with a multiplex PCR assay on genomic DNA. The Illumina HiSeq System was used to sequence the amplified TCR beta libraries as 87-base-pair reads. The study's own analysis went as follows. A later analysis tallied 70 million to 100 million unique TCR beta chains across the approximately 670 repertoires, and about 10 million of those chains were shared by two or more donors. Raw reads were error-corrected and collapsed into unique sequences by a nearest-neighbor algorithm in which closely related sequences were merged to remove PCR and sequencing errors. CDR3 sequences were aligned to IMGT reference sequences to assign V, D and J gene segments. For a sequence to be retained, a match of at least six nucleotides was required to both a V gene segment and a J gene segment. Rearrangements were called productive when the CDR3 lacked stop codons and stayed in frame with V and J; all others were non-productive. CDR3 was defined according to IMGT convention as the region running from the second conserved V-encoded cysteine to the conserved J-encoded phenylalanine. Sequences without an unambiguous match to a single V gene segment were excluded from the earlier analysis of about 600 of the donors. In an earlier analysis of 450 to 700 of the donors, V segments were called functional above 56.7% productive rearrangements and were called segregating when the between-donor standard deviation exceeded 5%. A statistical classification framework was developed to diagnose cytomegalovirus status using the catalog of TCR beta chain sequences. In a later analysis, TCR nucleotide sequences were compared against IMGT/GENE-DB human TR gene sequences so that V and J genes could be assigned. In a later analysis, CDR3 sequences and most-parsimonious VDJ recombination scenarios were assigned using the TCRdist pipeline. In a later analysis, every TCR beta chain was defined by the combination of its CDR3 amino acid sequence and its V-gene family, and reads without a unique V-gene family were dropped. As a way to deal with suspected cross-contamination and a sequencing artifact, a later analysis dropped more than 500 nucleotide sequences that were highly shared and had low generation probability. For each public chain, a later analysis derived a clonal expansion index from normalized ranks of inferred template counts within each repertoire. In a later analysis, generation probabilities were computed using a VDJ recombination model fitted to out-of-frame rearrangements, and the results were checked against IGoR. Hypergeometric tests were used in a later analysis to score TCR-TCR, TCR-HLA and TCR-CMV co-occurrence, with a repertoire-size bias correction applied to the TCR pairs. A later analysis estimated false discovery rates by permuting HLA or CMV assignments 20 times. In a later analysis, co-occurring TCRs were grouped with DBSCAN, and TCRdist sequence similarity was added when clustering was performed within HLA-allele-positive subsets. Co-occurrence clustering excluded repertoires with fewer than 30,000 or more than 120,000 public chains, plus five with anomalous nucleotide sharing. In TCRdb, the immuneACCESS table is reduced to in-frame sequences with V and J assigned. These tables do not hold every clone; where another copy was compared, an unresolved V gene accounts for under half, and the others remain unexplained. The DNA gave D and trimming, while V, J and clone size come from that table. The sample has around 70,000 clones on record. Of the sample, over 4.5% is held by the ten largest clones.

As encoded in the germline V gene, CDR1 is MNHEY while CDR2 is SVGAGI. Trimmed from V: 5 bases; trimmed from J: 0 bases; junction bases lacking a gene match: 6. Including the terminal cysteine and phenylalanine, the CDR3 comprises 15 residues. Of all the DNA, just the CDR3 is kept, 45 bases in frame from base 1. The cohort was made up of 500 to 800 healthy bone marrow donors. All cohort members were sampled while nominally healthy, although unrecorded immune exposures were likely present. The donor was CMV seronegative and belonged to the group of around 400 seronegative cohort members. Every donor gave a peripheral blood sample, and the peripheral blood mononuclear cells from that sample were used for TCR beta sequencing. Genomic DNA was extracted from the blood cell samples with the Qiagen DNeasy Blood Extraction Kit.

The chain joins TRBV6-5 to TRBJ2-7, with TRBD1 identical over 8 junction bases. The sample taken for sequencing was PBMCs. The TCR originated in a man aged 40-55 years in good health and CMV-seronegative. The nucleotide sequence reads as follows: TGTGCCAGCAGTCAGGGGGCTCCTACCTCCTACGAGCAGTACTTC. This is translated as CASSQGAPTSYEQYF.